What follows are 29 T cell receptor beta chains derived from one specimen sequenced in a study of cytomegalovirus exposure and HLA in healthy donors. The PCR made use of 60 Vbeta and 13 Jbeta primers. The protocol was immunoSEQ multiplex PCR, while the TCRdb copy is restricted to in-frame clones and leaves out a portion. The data hold about 110,000 clones, with less than 80% observed a single time. The source material was PBMCs. These receptors all stem from a man aged 55 to 70 in good health and CMV-seronegative.

V usage is TRBV30 and J usage is TRBJ1-2; TRBD1 is a possible D gene (6 bases). Germline values: CDR1 GTSNPN, CDR2 SVGIG (reference sequence). V gave up 3 bases and J gave up 1 base, with 12 bases separating them. The CDR3 loop spans 14 amino acids. CDR3 bases: TGTGCCTGGAGATCGCAGGGGAGTAACTATGGCTACACCTTC. Amino acids: CAWRSQGSNYGYTF.

V gene TRBV4-3 combines with J gene TRBJ1-1; no clear D gene. The CDR3 totals 15 residues. CDR1 LGHNA and CDR2 YSLEER come from the germline V gene. Trimming left V 0 bases short and J 0 bases short, with 8 bases between. In DNA form, the CDR3 reads TGCGCCAGCAGCCAAGATACCGGGTTGAACACTGAAGCTTTCTTT. Its translation: CASSQDTGLNTEAFF.

This clone was seen only a few times. V and J are TRBV11-2 and TRBJ1-5; D is perhaps TRBD1 (5 bases). The V gene's germline CDR1 is SGHAT and CDR2 FQNNGV. The CDR3 sequence is 13 residues long. The V end was cut by 2 bases, the J end by 5 bases, with 7 bases between. The CDR3 reads CASSLKGDQPQHF. Written as DNA, the CDR3 is TGTGCCAGCAGCTTAAAAGGGGATCAGCCCCAGCATTTT.

V and J are TRBV13 and TRBJ2-2; 12 nucleotides align to TRBD1. The J segment lost 6 bases and the V segment lost 4 bases, leaving 3 bases of the junction unmatched. This CDR3 region has 15 residues. Germline-derived CDR1 and CDR2 are PRHDT and FYEKMQ (reference sequence). The CDR3, as DNA: TGTGCCAGCAGCTCGGGACAGGGGGCAGCCGGGGAGCTGTTTTTT. Its protein is CASSSGQGAAGELFF.

The CDR3 bases are TGTGCCAGCAGCTACCCTAACCGAACCTCGACATTAGGGGCATATGGCTACACCTTC. Its translation is CASSYPNRTSTLGAYGYTF. The genes are TRBV7-9 and TRBJ1-2; D possibly corresponds to TRBD1 (5 bases). The CDR3 totals 19 residues. V lost 4 bases and J 5 bases, leaving 29 bases between the germline ends. Germline V CDR1 and CDR2: SEHNR, FQNEAQ (reference sequence). The entire variable domain, with the rest obtained from reference TRBV7-9 and TRBJ1-2, is as follows: DTGVSQNPRHKITKRGQNVTFRCDPISEHNRLYWYRQTLGQGPEFLTYFQNEAQLEKSRLLSDRFSAERPKGSFSTLEIQRTEQGDSAMYLCASSYPNRTSTLGAYGYTFGSGTRLTVV.

The chain combines TRBV5-4 with TRBJ2-3, with 9 nucleotides matching TRBD2. This CDR3 region has 15 residues. The J segment lost 4 bases and the V segment lost 3 bases, leaving 6 bases of the junction unmatched. Germline values: CDR1 SGHNT, CDR2 YYREEE (reference sequence). The CDR3 bases are TGTGCCAGCAGCTATGGCGGGGGGGCTTCAGATACGCAGTATTTT. Amino acid sequence: CASSYGGGASDTQYF.

This chain uses TRBV12-5 with TRBJ1-6; D might be TRBD1 (5 bases). The ends were cut back, 3 bases at V and 7 bases at J, with 10 bases in the middle. This CDR3 region has 14 residues. Looked up from germline, CDR1 is LGHNT and CDR2 is FRNRAP. The CDR3 spells CASGFGHANSPLHF. The CDR3 DNA reads TGTGCTAGTGGTTTCGGACACGCGAATTCACCCCTCCACTTT.

This clone has a handful of counts. The rearrangement uses TRBV30 and TRBJ2-3, with a weak D call TRBD1 (6 bases). The CDR3 covers 15 residues. CDR1 is GTSNPN, CDR2 SVGIG, per germline (reference sequence). The V end was cut by 2 bases, the J end by 1 base, with 13 bases between. The CDR3 DNA follows: TGTGCCTGGAGTTTATCAGGGGTGCGCACAGATACGCAGTATTTT. Protein product: CAWSLSGVRTDTQYF.

This clone has just a few counts. The V and J genes are TRBV5-4 and TRBJ1-1, with unresolved D. V was pared by 4 bases and J by 6 bases, with 16 bases between. Germline CDR1 is SGHNT and CDR2 is YYREEE (reference sequence). The CDR3 has 14 amino acids. The CDR3 sequence is CASSLEGGSAEAFF. For the CDR3, the DNA is TGTGCCAGCAGCCTGGAGGGAGGGAGCGCTGAAGCTTTCTTT.

This chain connects TRBV5-6 to TRBJ2-7; 8 bases match TRBD2. Germline lookup yields CDR1 SGHDT and CDR2 YYEEEE. The CDR3 has 15 amino acids. Trimming at V came to 2 bases and at J to 7 bases, leaving 11 bases not matched to a gene. In nucleotides, the CDR3 is TGTGCCAGCAGCTTCCTCGCGGGGGGAATCCGTGAGCAGTACTTC. It encodes CASSFLAGGIREQYF. Full variable domain (outside the CDR3, taken from reference TRBV5-6 and TRBJ2-7): DAGVTQSPTHLIKTRGQQVTLRCSPKSGHDTVSWYQQALGQGPQFIFQYYEEEERQRGNFPDRFSGHQFPNYSSELNVNALLLGDSALYLCASSFLAGGIREQYFGPGTRLTVT.

The genes are TRBV9 and TRBJ1-2, with TRBD1 matching over 9 bases. J was trimmed by 7 bases and V by 3 bases; bases with no gene match: 7. This CDR3 is 14 amino acids long. Germline V lookup: CDR1 SGDLS, CDR2 YYNGEE. This CDR3 reads CASSAPGTGFGYTF. In DNA, the CDR3 is TGTGCCAGCAGCGCACCCGGGACAGGGTTTGGCTACACCTTC.

The V and J genes are TRBV2 and TRBJ2-5; possibly TRBD1 for D (6 bases). The length of the CDR3 is 13 residues. Trimming shortened V by 8 bases and J by 1 base, and 11 bases separated the two germline ends. Germline V gene sequence: CDR1 SNHLY, CDR2 FYNNEI. CDR3 DNA: TGTGCCAGCGTCAGGGGCAGCCAAGAGACCCAGTACTTC. It yields the protein CASVRGSQETQYF. Full variable domain (rest looked up from reference TRBV2 and TRBJ2-5): EPEVTQTPSHQVTQMGQEVILRCVPISNHLYFYWYRQILGQKVEFLVSFYNNEISEKSEIFDDQFSVERPDGSNFTLKIRSTKLEDSAMYFCASVRGSQETQYFGPGTRLLVL.

This sequence joins TRBV19 and TRBJ1-3, with 8 bases that match TRBD1. This CDR3 is built from 15 residues. J lost 2 bases, V lost 8 bases, and 8 bases had no gene match. Germline loops: CDR1 LNHDA, CDR2 SQIVND (reference sequence). DNA of the CDR3: TGTGCCAGTCAAACAGGGGGGGTTGCTGGAAACACCATATATTTT. It yields the protein CASQTGGVAGNTIYF. Looking up the rest from reference TRBV19 and TRBJ1-3 gives the full variable domain: DGGITQSPKYLFRKEGQNVTLSCEQNLNHDAMYWYRQDPGQGLRLIYYSQIVNDFQKGDIAEGYSVSREKKESFPLTVTSAQKNPTAFYLCASQTGGVAGNTIYFGEGSWLTVV.

The rearrangement links TRBV4-1 to TRBJ1-1; D ambiguous. With 1 base removed from V and 3 bases from J, the gap between germline ends came to 3 bases. This CDR3 has 12 amino acids. Germline CDR1 is MGHRA and CDR2 is YSYEKL. CDR3 DNA sequence: TGCGCCAGCAGCCAAGTATACACTGAAGCTTTCTTT. It yields the protein CASSQVYTEAFF.

This clone was seen only once. This chain links TRBV7-2 with TRBJ1-1; TRBD1 is a possible D gene (6 bases). Trimming took 3 bases from V and 1 from J, leaving 9 bases between them. The germline V gene encodes CDR1 SGHTA and CDR2 FQGNSA. The CDR3 totals 14 residues. The CDR3 is CASSFRGSNTEAFF. DNA of the CDR3: TGTGCCAGCAGCTTCAGGGGTTCGAACACTGAAGCTTTCTTT.

The V and J genes are TRBV5-1 and TRBJ2-5, with a tentative D call TRBD1 (5 bases). The V gene's germline CDR1 is SGHRS and CDR2 YFSETQ. CDR3 length: 13 residues. V lost 5 bases and J lost 4, with 12 bases in between. The CDR3 region has the DNA TGCGCCAGCAGGAGACAGCCGGCAGAGACCCAGTACTTC. It translates to CASRRQPAETQYF.

The chain combines TRBV28 with TRBJ2-7; a possible D gene is TRBD2 (6 bases). Germline V gene lookup returns CDR1 MDHEN and CDR2 SYDVKM. V lost 5 bases and J 4 bases, leaving 12 bases between the germline ends. CDR3 length: 13 residues. This CDR3 is CASSKSSVYEQYV. CDR3 sequence (DNA): TGTGCCAGCAGTAAGTCTAGCGTTTACGAGCAGTACGTC.

The genes are TRBV6-1 and TRBJ1-3; 7 bases map to TRBD1. CDR3 size: 12 residues. With 8 bases clipped from V and 7 bases from J, the junction kept 5 bases outside the gene matches. Germline V lookup: CDR1 MNHNS, CDR2 SASEGT. The CDR3 sequence: CASETGRNTIYF. The CDR3 DNA reads as TGTGCCAGCGAGACAGGGCGGAACACCATATATTTT.

The V call is TRBV29-1, the J call TRBJ2-3; tentative D call: TRBD1 (6 bases). The CDR3 has 12 amino acids. The ends were cut back, 6 bases at V and 8 bases at J, with 15 bases in the middle. Germline CDR1 SQVTM, CDR2 ANQGSEA. CDR3 protein: CSVIGGVGTQYF. CDR3 coding DNA: TGCAGCGTGATAGGGGGAGTAGGTACGCAGTATTTT.

This chain links TRBV7-2 with TRBJ1-2, with D possibly TRBD1 on 5 matching bases. CDR3 length: 15 amino acids. V lost 5 bases, J lost 5 bases, and 18 bases lay in between. The germline V gene encodes CDR1 SGHTA and CDR2 FQGNSA. The CDR3 loop reads CASSPSRTPTYGYTF. The CDR3 DNA reads TGTGCCAGCAGCCCGAGCCGGACACCTACTTATGGCTACACCTTC.

The rearrangement joins TRBV6-1 to TRBJ2-1; TRBD1 is a possible D gene (5 bases). Germline V gives CDR1 MNHNS, CDR2 SASEGT. Trimming cost V 2 bases and J 15 bases, with 20 bases left between them. This CDR3 has 14 residues. CDR3 nucleotides: TGTGCCAGCAGTGAATGGTCAGGGCCCCCTCGGAGGTTCTTC. Its protein is CASSEWSGPPRRFF.

The chain uses TRBV5-4 and TRBJ1-3; D uncertain. Germline CDR1 reads SGHNT; CDR2 reads YYREEE (reference sequence). V was clipped by 2 bases and J by 1 base, with 10 bases between them. The CDR3 runs 15 residues. As DNA, the CDR3 is TGTGCCAGCAGCTTAATGGCAGTTTCTGGAAACACCATATATTTT. Its translation is CASSLMAVSGNTIYF.

The chain has TRBV29-1 and TRBJ2-1; D perhaps matches TRBD2 (6 bases). V was trimmed by 6 bases and J by 0 bases, leaving 18 bases between them. CDR1 and CDR2 from the germline V gene are SQVTM and ANQGSEA. There are 16 residues in the CDR3. CDR3 in amino acids: CSVLHWDSSSYNEQFF. The DNA for the CDR3 is TGCAGCGTCCTCCACTGGGACTCAAGCTCCTACAATGAGCAGTTCTTC.

This chain connects TRBV12-5 to TRBJ2-5; 7 nucleotides line up with TRBD2. V was pared by 1 base and J by 1 base, with 3 bases of the junction left unmatched. Germline values: CDR1 LGHNT, CDR2 FRNRAP. The CDR3 is 15 residues long. In DNA form, the CDR3 reads TGTGCTAGTGGTTTGGATTGGGGGGGCCAAGAGACCCAGTACTTC. Its translation is CASGLDWGGQETQYF.

The chain has TRBV30 and TRBJ2-7; D unresolved. Germline V gene data show CDR1 as GTSNPN and CDR2 as SVGIG (reference sequence). The CDR3 is 14 amino acids. V shed 0 bases and J shed 1 base, with 10 bases lying between them. CDR3 sequence reads: CAWSVPRRSYEQYF. Written as DNA, the CDR3 is TGTGCCTGGAGTGTACCTAGGCGTTCCTACGAGCAGTACTTC.

V usage is TRBV28 and J usage is TRBJ2-7; a weak D match, TRBD2 (6 bases). Germline V CDR1 and CDR2: MDHEN, SYDVKM. Between the trimmed V and J ends, which lost 8 bases and 3 bases, there was a span of 14 bases. CDR3 length: 13 residues. The chain's CDR3 is CASRSGGRYEQYV. CDR3 coding DNA: TGTGCCAGCCGATCCGGAGGGCGCTACGAGCAGTACGTC.

The chain uses TRBV7-2 and TRBJ1-1; 7 nucleotides line up with TRBD1. CDR3 length: 15 amino acids. Per germline, CDR1 SGHTA and CDR2 FQGNSA. J lost 4 bases, V lost 5 bases, and 10 bases had no gene match. In DNA, the CDR3 is TGTGCCAGCAGCCCACAGGGGATAATGGGCACTGAAGCTTTCTTT. It translates to CASSPQGIMGTEAFF.

The chain recombines TRBV5-1 with TRBJ2-7; perhaps TRBD1 as D (7 bases). There are 18 residues in the CDR3. The V gene's germline CDR1 is SGHRS and CDR2 YFSETQ. Deletions cut 1 base from V and 2 bases from J, with 22 bases between. CDR3 coding DNA: TGCGCCAGCAGCTTGAGGACAGGAACAGCCGGCGGGGCCTACGAGCAGTACTTC. Its translation is CASSLRTGTAGGAYEQYF.

CDR3 coding DNA: TGCGCCAGCAGCTTGGGCGGGCATGGTGAGCAGTTCTTC. This sequence encodes CASSLGGHGEQFF. The V and J genes are TRBV5-1 and TRBJ2-1, with a tentative D call TRBD2 (5 bases). CDR1 is SGHRS, CDR2 YFSETQ, per germline. The CDR3 spans 13 residues. Trimming took off 0 bases at V and 9 bases at J, with 10 bases between the two ends.